The sequence of this T cell receptor (beta chain) was determined in a study of healthy donors' naive CD4 and CD8 T cells. Naive CD4+ cells were sorted as CD4+CD8-CD45RO-CD45RA+; naive CD8+ as CD8+CD4-CD45RA+CD27bright. Trimming pared 2 bases from V and 10 bases from J, leaving 14 bases between. CDR1 SQVTM and CDR2 ANQGSEA come from the germline V gene. The CDR3 extends over 12 amino acids. This clonotype turned up a few times. Its antigen is not identified. Regarding the study as a whole: Possible naive T cell homeostatic proliferation bias remained unaddressed. About an eighth of CD4/CD8 propensity variance appeared explained by V, J and CDR3 charge.

Starting from roughly 0.45 ug of total RNA, TCR libraries were made with linear amplification. TCRdb reprocessed the reads via MiXCR and lists one record per CDR3 protein. The sample records around 180,000 distinct CDR3 sequences, 65% to 75% being singletons. This chain uses TRBV29-1 with TRBJ1-1; a weak D match, TRBD1 (5 bases). This sequence originates from a pool of human donors in good health; the sample pools cells from several healthy donors. What was sequenced was naive CD4+ and CD8+ T cells sorted from blood, pooled from several donors. CDR3 amino acids: CSVETGPGRAFF. The CDR3 region has the DNA TGCAGCGTTGAAACGGGACCGGGACGAGCTTTCTTT.